A selection of T cell receptor beta chains follows, all from one sample in a study of CD8+ T cells in alopecia areata. This table comes from immunoSEQ multiplex PCR, and its TCRdb copy is limited to in-frame clones, with some not included. The sample carries 30,000 to 40,000 clones, 60% to 85% recorded once. Sequenced: NKG2D-low CD8+ T cells sorted from blood. The receptors were gathered from a human donor with alopecia areata. The CDR3 runs from the conserved cysteine through the conserved F or W. D genes are given only for firm matches. Expanded clones get a size class; other rows say once, few or many, or leave the size out.

>once|TRBD2|13|TRBV29-1|TRBJ2-7
CSVEASGSYEQYF
TGCAGCGTTGAGGCTAGCGGGAGTTACGAGCAGTACTTC
>NA|TRBD2|14|TRBV27|TRBJ2-1
CASSLGGEYNEQFF
TGTGCCAGCAGTTTGGGGGGGGAATACAATGAGCAGTTCTTC
>NA|TRBD2|15|TRBV27|TRBJ2-3
CASTPTSGRTDTQYF
TGTGCCAGCACCCCGACTAGCGGGCGTACAGATACGCAGTATTTT
>NA|TRBD1|15|TRBV27|TRBJ2-7
CASSLKGQGEYEQYF
TGTGCCAGCAGTTTAAAAGGACAGGGGGAGTACGAGCAGTACTTC
>NA|NA|15|TRBV4-2|TRBJ2-1
CASSQSMFSYNEQFF
TGTGCCAGCAGCCAAAGCATGTTCTCCTACAATGAGCAGTTCTTC
>NA|NA|13|TRBV5-1|TRBJ2-7
CASSFVPVYEQYF
TGCGCCAGCAGCTTCGTCCCAGTCTACGAGCAGTACTTC
>NA|NA|14|TRBV27|TRBJ2-5
CASSPLSWEETQYF
TGTGCCAGCAGTCCCTTAAGTTGGGAAGAGACCCAGTACTTC
>NA|NA|14|TRBV6-5|TRBJ2-7
CASSYGAGGREQYF
TGTGCCAGCAGTTATGGTGCTGGGGGTAGGGAGCAGTACTTC
>NA|NA|15|TRBV27|TRBJ2-3
CASSFYLSAADTQYF
TGTGCCAGCAGTTTTTACCTCTCAGCTGCAGATACGCAGTATTTT
>NA|TRBD2|15|TRBV28|TRBJ2-7
CASSSRTSGIGEQYF
TGTGCCAGCAGTTCTCGGACTAGCGGGATTGGGGAGCAGTACTTC
>once|TRBD2|13|TRBV19|TRBJ2-1
CASGLAGVNEQFF
TGTGCCAGCGGACTAGCGGGAGTAAATGAGCAGTTCTTC
>NA|TRBD2|10|TRBV29-1|TRBJ2-7
CSVVGGEQYF
TGCAGCGTTGTGGGGGGGGAGCAGTACTTC
>NA|NA|11|TRBV7-9|TRBJ1-1
CASSSSPEAFF
TGTGCCAGCAGCTCTTCCCCGGAAGCTTTCTTT
>NA|NA|15|TRBV6-1|TRBJ1-5
CASSEDALPHQPQHF
TGTGCCAGCAGTGAAGACGCTTTGCCCCATCAGCCCCAGCATTTT
>NA|NA|14|TRBV27|TRBJ2-7
CASSSGSTLREQYF
TGTGCCAGCAGTTCGGGCTCAACCCTCCGAGAGCAGTACTTC
>NA|TRBD1|17|TRBV4-2|TRBJ1-5
CASSQYGTGGADQPQHF
TGTGCCAGCAGTCAATACGGGACAGGGGGCGCGGATCAGCCCCAGCATTTT
>NA|NA|12|TRBV4-2|TRBJ1-5
CASSQGAQPQHF
TGTGCCAGCAGCCAGGGGGCTCAGCCCCAGCATTTT
>NA|TRBD2|15|TRBV9|TRBJ2-1
CASSVEAGGWNEQFF
TGTGCCAGCAGCGTAGAAGCGGGAGGATGGAATGAGCAGTTCTTC
>NA|NA|14|TRBV15|TRBJ2-5
CATSTDWLRETQYF
TGTGCCACCAGCACCGACTGGCTCCGGGAGACCCAGTACTTC
>NA|NA|17|TRBV4-3|TRBJ2-3
CASSPSVLPDNTDTQYF
TGCGCCAGCAGTCCAAGTGTACTCCCGGACAACACAGATACGCAGTATTTT
>NA|NA|16|TRBV19|TRBJ2-1
CASSIVGATSYNEQFF
TGTGCCAGTAGTATAGTAGGGGCCACTTCCTACAATGAGCAGTTCTTC
>once|NA|10|TRBV30|TRBJ2-2
CASSAGELFF
TGTGCCTCCTCCGCCGGGGAGCTGTTTTTT
>NA|NA|14|TRBV9|TRBJ2-7
CASSFLDRLLEQYF
TGTGCCAGCAGCTTCTTAGACAGGCTACTCGAGCAGTACTTC
>NA|NA|14|TRBV28|TRBJ2-2
CAGSKSSITGELFF
TGTGCCGGGTCAAAGAGCAGCATCACCGGGGAGCTGTTTTTT
>NA|NA|12|TRBV6-1|TRBJ2-1
CASRQLPGKQFF
TGTGCCAGCAGACAACTACCGGGCAAGCAGTTCTTC
>once|NA|15|TRBV30|TRBJ2-3
CAWSVRGVGADTQYF
TGTGCCTGGAGTGTACGTGGGGTTGGCGCAGATACGCAGTATTTT
>NA|NA|14|TRBV27|TRBJ2-7
CASSLSIGGHEQYF
TGTGCCAGCAGTTTATCTATAGGAGGCCACGAGCAGTACTTC
>NA|NA|13|TRBV6-4|TRBJ2-3
CASSAKVTDTQYF
TGTGCCAGCAGTGCTAAGGTCACAGATACGCAGTATTTT
>NA|TRBD2|14|TRBV5-1|TRBJ2-3
CASNLAGAEDTQYF
TGCGCCAGCAATCTAGCGGGAGCTGAAGATACGCAGTATTTT
>NA|NA|14|TRBV13|TRBJ2-1
CASSLRGARNEQFF
TGTGCCAGCAGCTTAAGGGGGGCGAGGAATGAGCAGTTCTTC
>once|TRBD1|16|TRBV9|TRBJ2-1
CASSVETGGMKDEQFF
TGTGCCAGCAGCGTGGAGACAGGGGGCATGAAGGATGAGCAGTTCTTC
>few|TRBD1|17|TRBV18|TRBJ2-1
CASSLLVGQGAVVEQFF
TGTGCCAGCTCCCTTCTGGTCGGACAGGGGGCAGTTGTTGAGCAGTTCTTC
>NA|NA|12|TRBV30|TRBJ1-3
CAWKKSGNTIYF
TGTGCCTGGAAGAAGAGTGGAAACACCATATATTTT
>NA|TRBD1|15|TRBV4-1|TRBJ2-7
CASSPMTGGAYEQYF
TGCGCCAGCAGCCCCATGACAGGGGGGGCCTACGAGCAGTACTTC
>NA|NA|10|TRBV27|TRBJ2-7
CASGNYEQYF
TGTGCCAGCGGCAACTACGAGCAGTACTTC
>NA|NA|13|TRBV29-1|TRBJ2-7
CSVEGDPDYQQYF
TGCAGCGTTGAAGGGGACCCAGACTACCAGCAGTACTTC
>NA|TRBD2|14|TRBV4-2|TRBJ2-7
CASSLGGNPYEQYF
TGTGCCAGCAGCCTCGGGGGGAACCCCTACGAGCAGTACTTC
>medium-sized|NA|11|TRBV28|TRBJ1-1
CASQRNTEAFF
TGTGCCAGCCAGAGGAACACTGAAGCTTTCTTT
>NA|NA|13|TRBV29-1|TRBJ1-1
CSVEGGMNTEAFF
TGCAGCGTTGAGGGAGGCATGAACACTGAAGCTTTCTTT
>NA|NA|17|TRBV7-9|TRBJ2-7
CASSTTRLVGLAYEQYF
TGTGCCAGCAGCACCACTAGGCTAGTGGGGTTGGCGTACGAGCAGTACTTC
>NA|NA|11|TRBV13|TRBJ2-3
CASSLTDQLYF
TGTGCCAGCAGCTTGACAGATCAGCTGTATTTT
>NA|TRBD2|16|TRBV15|TRBJ2-5
CATSRRLAGEGETQYF
TGTGCCACCAGCCGGAGACTAGCGGGAGAAGGGGAGACCCAGTACTTC
>NA|NA|14|TRBV2|TRBJ2-1
CASQGATSYNEQFF
TGTGCTTCCCAAGGAGCGACGTCGTACAATGAGCAGTTCTTC
>NA|TRBD2|18|TRBV4-1|TRBJ2-7
CASSQGLAGGPGQCEQYF
TGCGCCAGCAGCCAAGGGCTAGCGGGAGGGCCAGGTCAGTGCGAGCAGTACTTC
>NA|NA|13|TRBV7-8|TRBJ2-1
CASSLLQGPEQFF
TGTGCCAGCAGCCTCCTGCAGGGGCCCGAGCAGTTCTTC
>NA|TRBD2|16|TRBV27|TRBJ2-3
CASSLGTSGAVDTQYF
TGTGCCAGCAGTCTCGGGACTAGCGGGGCCGTGGATACGCAGTATTTT
>once|TRBD1|14|TRBV29-1|TRBJ2-7
CSVGSGTGGYEQYF
TGCAGCGTTGGATCCGGGACAGGGGGCTACGAGCAGTACTTC
>NA|NA|15|TRBV28|TRBJ2-7
CASSLERAAYYEQYF
TGTGCCAGCAGTTTGGAGCGGGCAGCGTACTACGAGCAGTACTTC
>NA|TRBD1|14|TRBV5-1|TRBJ2-7
CASSAGQDTYEQYF
TGCGCCAGCAGCGCGGGACAGGACACCTACGAGCAGTACTTC
>few|NA|11|TRBV7-9|TRBJ1-2
CASRDIYGYTF
TGTGCCAGCCGGGACATATATGGCTACACCTTC
>once|NA|11|TRBV20-1|TRBJ1-2
CSARGEDGYTF
TGCAGTGCTAGGGGGGAGGATGGCTACACCTTC
>NA|TRBD1|13|TRBV29-1|TRBJ2-7
CSAKTGEGYEQYF
TGCAGCGCCAAGACAGGGGAAGGCTACGAGCAGTACTTC
>NA|NA|12|TRBV29-1|TRBJ2-5
CSVRDSQETQYF
TGCAGCGTCAGGGACTCTCAAGAGACCCAGTACTTC
>NA|TRBD1|18|TRBV7-3|TRBJ2-3
CASSSPIGQGAFADTQYF
TGTGCCAGCAGCTCCCCCATCGGGCAGGGGGCTTTCGCAGATACGCAGTATTTT
>NA|TRBD1|16|TRBV27|TRBJ2-3
CASSLQTGDGTDTQYF
TGTGCCAGCAGTTTACAAACAGGGGACGGTACTGATACGCAGTATTTT
>NA|NA|14|TRBV5-4|TRBJ2-7
CASSPGPVSYEQYF
TGTGCCAGCAGCCCGGGCCCTGTCTCCTACGAGCAGTACTTC
>NA|NA|16|TRBV29-1|TRBJ2-3
CSVVGGGPTSTDTQYF
TGCAGCGTTGTAGGGGGGGGCCCTACTAGCACAGATACGCAGTATTTT
>NA|NA|14|TRBV7-9|TRBJ2-7
CASSSRDGTYEQYF
TGTGCCAGCAGCTCCCGGGACGGGACCTACGAGCAGTACTTC
>NA|NA|11|TRBV25-1|TRBJ2-1
CASSEGNEQFF
TGTGCCAGCAGTGAGGGGAATGAGCAGTTCTTC
>NA|NA|16|TRBV4-3|TRBJ2-5
CASSQDHLGLSETQYF
TGCGCCAGCAGCCAAGATCACCTTGGACTCTCAGAGACCCAGTACTTC